This T cell receptor (beta chain) was observed in a study of neoadjuvant nivolumab and ipilimumab in lung cancer. Concerning this clone itself: What it binds is not known.

The CDR3 contains 15 residues. V lost 2 bases to trimming and J lost 4 bases, with 12 bases between them. Looked up from germline, CDR1 is SGHTA and CDR2 is FQGNSA. TCRdb's table, derived via immunoSEQ multiplex PCR, lists solely in-frame clones and lacks some. The sample yields approximately 5,100 clones, around three quarters seen once. Study findings and constraints: From pretherapy to surgery, tumor richness and clonality rose with dual therapy. TCR sequencing covered a small number of samples. Resected tumors had greater TCR richness and clonality than uninvolved lung.

This material consisted of normal lung tissue adjacent to the tumor, taken after neoadjuvant nivolumab, alone or with ipilimumab, at or shortly before surgery. V gene TRBV7-2 combines with J gene TRBJ1-3, with D unclear. This sequence originates from an adult with non-small cell lung cancer. Some clones in this sample may be carry-over from other donors' samples. Here the CDR3 reads CASSLTSWTGNTIYF. CDR3 DNA sequence: TGTGCCAGCAGCTTAACTAGCTGGACCGGAAACACCATATATTTT.